This T cell receptor (beta chain) originates from a study of Graves' ophthalmopathy and Graves' hyperthyroidism. CDR1 is LNHDA, CDR2 SQIVND, per germline (reference sequence). CDR3 size: 17 residues. The V gene lost 3 bases and the J gene lost 0 bases, with 12 bases spanning the gap. This clonotype was counted a few times. Using RNA transcripts, the TCR beta CDR3 regions were amplified. First-round RT-PCR relied on HTBI primers, and a second-round multiplex PCR came next. TCRdb ran MiXCR on the multiplex PCR reads and lists one entry per CDR3 protein. The sample shows over a million distinct CDR3 sequences, about two fifths of them seen only once.

The sample comprised peripheral blood or thyroid tissue (not recorded which). The chain couples TRBV19 to TRBJ2-6; D is uncertain. This receptor was identified in an adult man with Graves' hyperthyroidism. The CDR3 loop is CASSMWGFSSGANVLTF. Here the CDR3 DNA reads TGTGCCAGTAGTATGTGGGGATTTAGCTCTGGGGCCAACGTCCTGACTTTC.